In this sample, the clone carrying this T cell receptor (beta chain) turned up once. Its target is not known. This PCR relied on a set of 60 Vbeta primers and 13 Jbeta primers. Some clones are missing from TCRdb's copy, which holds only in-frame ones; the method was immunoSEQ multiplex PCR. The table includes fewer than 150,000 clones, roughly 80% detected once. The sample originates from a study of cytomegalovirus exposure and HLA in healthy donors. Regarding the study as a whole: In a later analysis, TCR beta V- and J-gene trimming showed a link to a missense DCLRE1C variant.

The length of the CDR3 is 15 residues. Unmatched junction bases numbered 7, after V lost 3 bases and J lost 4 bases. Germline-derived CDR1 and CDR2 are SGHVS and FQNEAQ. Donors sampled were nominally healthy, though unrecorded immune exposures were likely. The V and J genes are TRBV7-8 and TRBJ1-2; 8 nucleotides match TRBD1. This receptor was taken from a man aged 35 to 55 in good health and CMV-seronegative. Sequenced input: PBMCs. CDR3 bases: TGTGCCAGCAGCTTCGGACAGGGCCAGGGCTATGGCTACACCTTC. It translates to CASSFGQGQGYGYTF.